These 23 T cell receptor beta chains originate from one sample sequenced in a study of T cells in Graves' hyperthyroidism and ophthalmopathy. The TCR beta CDR3 regions underwent amplification using RNA transcripts as the source. HTBI primers were the set used in a first-round RT-PCR of the TCR CDR3. TCRdb re-called the multiplex PCR reads through MiXCR, storing one row per CDR3 protein. This repertoire shows around 690,000 distinct CDR3 sequences, roughly 17% found once; its top ten account for about 16%. Sequenced: blood. These receptors were obtained from a man over 45 with Graves' hyperthyroidism.

This clonotype turned up a few times. The rearrangement uses TRBV4-1 and TRBJ2-7, with unresolved D. The V end was cut by 4 bases, the J end by 6 bases, with 10 bases between. Per germline, CDR1 MGHRA and CDR2 YSYEKL. This CDR3 contains 12 residues. CDR3 bases: TGCGCCAGCAGCCCGGATGAGGTCGAGCAGTACTTC. It yields the protein CASSPDEVEQYF.

This clonotype was detected many times. The J gene is TRBJ2-7, the V gene TRBV6-1; 13 bases are a match to TRBD2. V gave up 6 bases and J gave up 5 bases; unmatched junction bases: 4. The CDR3 sequence is 14 residues long. Germline V CDR1 and CDR2: MNHNS, SASEGT. The CDR3 protein is CASSRLAGGHEQYF. CDR3 nucleotide sequence: TGTGCCAGCAGCAGACTAGCGGGAGGACACGAGCAGTACTTC.

This clonotype occurred many times. The V gene is TRBV19, the J gene TRBJ1-1; D unresolved. CDR3 length equals 15 residues. Germline CDR1 reads LNHDA; CDR2 reads SQIVND (reference sequence). V lost 6 bases, J lost 5 bases, and 19 bases lay in between. Here the CDR3 DNA reads TGTGCCAGTAGGTTGGGTTTCGGGGAAAGGACTGAAGCTTTCTTT. Translated, it gives CASRLGFGERTEAFF.

This clonotype showed up many times. As DNA, the CDR3 is TGTGCCAGCACCACTCCGGGGGGATTCTACGAGCAGTACTTC. Translation gives CASTTPGGFYEQYF. V gene TRBV28 combines with J gene TRBJ2-7; 7 bases fit TRBD2. The CDR3 is made up of 14 amino acids. Trimming at V came to 7 bases and at J to 3 bases, leaving 9 bases not matched to a gene. Germline loops: CDR1 MDHEN, CDR2 SYDVKM.

This clonotype was recorded many times. J is TRBJ2-7 and V is TRBV6-1; the match to TRBD1 covers 7 bases. Germline CDR1 and CDR2: MNHNS and SASEGT. V was clipped by 2 bases and J by 0 bases; unmatched bases: 4. The length of the CDR3 is 15 residues. The CDR3 nucleotides read TGTGCCAGCAGTGAATTCGGGGACAGCTCCTACGAGCAGTACTTC. It yields the protein CASSEFGDSSYEQYF.

This clonotype was found a few times. The chain has TRBV29-1 and TRBJ1-2; D remains unclear. This CDR3 is built from 12 residues. The ends were cut back, 6 bases at V and 4 bases at J, with 12 bases in the middle. Looked up from germline, CDR1 is SQVTM and CDR2 is ANQGSEA. The CDR3: CSVHDTSYGYTF. The CDR3 DNA sequence: TGCAGCGTCCACGACACCAGCTATGGCTACACCTTC.

V and J are TRBV20-1 and TRBJ2-2; 8 bases fit TRBD2. V lost 3 bases and J lost 1; bases outside the gene matches: 4. This CDR3 contains 15 residues. The germline V gene encodes CDR1 DFQATT and CDR2 SNEGSKA (reference sequence). The CDR3 nucleotides are TGCAGTGCTAGGGGTAGCGGGAAGAACACCGGGGAGCTGTTTTTT. Translation: CSARGSGKNTGELFF.

This clonotype was counted ten times or more. The chain recombines TRBV3-1 with TRBJ2-7; 11 bases are shared with TRBD2. The J segment lost 2 bases and the V segment lost 4 bases, leaving 7 bases of the junction unmatched. The CDR3 loop spans 16 amino acids. The germline V gene encodes CDR1 LGHDT and CDR2 YNNKEL (reference sequence). CDR3 nucleotide sequence: TGTGCCAGCAGCCGAGAATATAGCGGGAGGGCCTACGAGCAGTACTTC. Amino acids: CASSREYSGRAYEQYF.

The chain carries TRBV5-1 and TRBJ2-7, with 7 nucleotides matching TRBD1. In germline, CDR1 is SGHRS, CDR2 YFSETQ. The CDR3 has 16 residues. V was clipped by 0 bases and J by 4 bases; unmatched bases: 10. Here the CDR3 DNA reads TGCGCCAGCAGCTTGGAAATACAGGGGTTCTTGTACGAGCAGTACTTC. It translates to CASSLEIQGFLYEQYF.

The chain couples TRBV5-1 to TRBJ1-6; 10 bases are a match to TRBD1. The CDR3 is 16 residues long. CDR1 is SGHRS and CDR2 is YFSETQ in the germline V gene. The J segment lost 7 bases and the V segment lost 1 base, leaving 5 bases of the junction unmatched. The CDR3 sequence: CASSLSGQGVNSPLHF. The CDR3 DNA reads TGCGCCAGCAGCTTGTCCGGACAGGGGGTCAATTCACCCCTCCACTTT.

The rearrangement uses TRBV7-9 and TRBJ2-4, with D unclear. Germline CDR1 and CDR2: SEHNR and FQNEAQ (reference sequence). The CDR3 is 15 residues long. Trimming stripped 6 bases from V and 1 base from J, with 13 bases between. CDR3 DNA: TGTGCCAGCAGACCTTTTACAACTGCCAAAAACATTCAGTACTTC. Protein product: CASRPFTTAKNIQYF.

This clonotype has a count of ten or more. V and J are TRBV20-1 and TRBJ2-3, with 7 positions matching TRBD1. Germline CDR1 is DFQATT and CDR2 is SNEGSKA (reference sequence). The CDR3 is 14 residues long. V gave up 6 bases and J gave up 0 bases; unmatched junction bases: 6. CDR3 amino acids: CSALDRLSTDTQYF. The CDR3 DNA follows: TGCAGTGCCCTGGACAGGCTGAGCACAGATACGCAGTATTTT.

This sequence joins TRBV6-4 and TRBJ1-2; D ambiguous. Trimming cost V 7 bases and J 8 bases, with 17 bases left between them. The CDR3 contains 13 residues. Germline V gene sequence: CDR1 MRHNA, CDR2 SNTAGT. The CDR3 nucleotides read TGTGCCAGCAATCCCTACACTGGGAACGGCTACACCTTC. Residues: CASNPYTGNGYTF.

The chain combines TRBV5-1 with TRBJ1-3, with 7 bases fitting TRBD1. Germline trimming cut 6 bases from V and 2 bases from J; bases unmatched to any gene: 5. The CDR3 consists of 14 residues. CDR1 SGHRS and CDR2 YFSETQ come from the germline V gene. The CDR3 bases are TGCGCCAGCACCGCAGGGGGACCTGGAAACACCATATATTTT. Protein: CASTAGGPGNTIYF.

This clonotype has a count of ten or more. J is TRBJ2-7 and V is TRBV29-1; D might be TRBD1 (6 bases). The CDR3 totals 14 residues. Germline CDR1 reads SQVTM; CDR2 reads ANQGSEA. Trimming took off 4 bases at V and 3 bases at J, with 16 bases between the two ends. CDR3 DNA: TGCAGCGTTGGATGGGCAGGGGCCCACTACGAGCAGTACTTC. This translates into CSVGWAGAHYEQYF.

This clonotype was seen at least ten times. The chain carries TRBV28 and TRBJ2-7; the D is unclear. Germline V gives CDR1 MDHEN, CDR2 SYDVKM. V was pared by 6 bases and J by 5 bases, with 11 bases between. The CDR3 loop spans 12 amino acids. The CDR3 sequence is CASSLVPNEQYF. CDR3 in DNA: TGTGCCAGCAGCCTCGTTCCAAACGAGCAGTACTTC.

This clonotype was found many times. The rearrangement links TRBV24-1 to TRBJ2-1, with a tentative D call TRBD2 (5 bases). V gave up 1 base and J gave up 4 bases, with 13 bases separating them. The CDR3 covers 16 residues. CDR1 and CDR2 from the germline V gene are KGHDR and SFDVKD. The CDR3 is CATSDFGGGIYNEQFF. CDR3 DNA: TGTGCCACCAGTGATTTCGGAGGTGGGATTTACAATGAGCAGTTCTTC.

There are many counts of this clonotype. The chain recombines TRBV28 with TRBJ2-3, with D possibly TRBD2 on 5 matching bases. Germline CDR1 and CDR2: MDHEN and SYDVKM. The CDR3 contains 16 residues. Trimming shortened V by 5 bases and J by 0 bases, and 15 bases separated the two germline ends. The CDR3 DNA reads as TGTGCCAGCAGTACCCGGACTGTTACTAGCACAGATACGCAGTATTTT. Protein: CASSTRTVTSTDTQYF.

The chain is built from TRBV5-1 and TRBJ1-1; D remains unclear. This CDR3 has 13 amino acids. The germline V and J ends were trimmed by 2 bases and 6 bases, with 11 bases remaining between them. The germline gives CDR1 SGHRS, CDR2 YFSETQ. The CDR3 protein is CASSFEGVAEAFF. CDR3 in DNA: TGCGCCAGCAGCTTCGAGGGAGTGGCTGAAGCTTTCTTT.

This chain links TRBV19 with TRBJ2-7, with 7 nucleotides matching TRBD1. CDR3 length: 14 amino acids. Germline V gene sequence: CDR1 LNHDA, CDR2 SQIVND (reference sequence). V trimming: 1 base; J trimming: 7 bases; junction bases outside the gene matches: 7. CDR3 sequence reads: CASSIATDRSEQYF. The CDR3 DNA follows: TGTGCCAGTAGTATAGCCACGGACAGGTCGGAGCAGTACTTC. The variable domain in full, completed from reference TRBV19 and TRBJ2-7, reads DGGITQSPKYLFRKEGQNVTLSCEQNLNHDAMYWYRQDPGQGLRLIYYSQIVNDFQKGDIAEGYSVSREKKESFPLTVTSAQKNPTAFYLCASSIATDRSEQYFGPGTRLTVT.

This clonotype appeared a single time. This sequence may be a read error, since a much larger clone differs from it by one base. The chain is built from TRBV3-1 and TRBJ2-7, with D uncertain. Germline V gives CDR1 LGHDT, CDR2 YNNKEL (reference sequence). There are 12 residues in the CDR3. CDR3 nucleotide sequence: TGTTCCAGCAGCCGGAACGCCTACGAGCAGTACTTC. Residues: CSSSRNAYEQYF.

This clonotype appeared many times. The chain has TRBV3-1 and TRBJ2-3; TRBD2 matches 8 bases. The germline V gene has CDR1 LGHDT and CDR2 YNNKEL (reference sequence). The ends lost 4 bases at V and 5 bases at J; junction bases unmatched: 8. The CDR3 extends over 15 amino acids. The CDR3 DNA sequence: TGTGCCAGCAGCCCCGGACCAGCGGGAGTAGATACGCAGTATTTT. Encoded protein: CASSPGPAGVDTQYF.

V gene TRBV4-1 combines with J gene TRBJ2-7; tentatively, D is TRBD1 (5 bases). With 2 bases removed from V and 0 bases from J, the gap between germline ends came to 17 bases. Germline-derived CDR1 and CDR2 are MGHRA and YSYEKL. This CDR3 has 17 amino acids. CDR3 bases: TGCGCCAGCAGCCAAATTTCAGGGATTAAGAGCTCCTACGAGCAGTACTTC. It encodes CASSQISGIKSSYEQYF.